This record covers a single T cell receptor (beta chain). Its antigen specificity is not known. One end of the junction is discordant with germline, which a read error may explain. The source of the sample is a study of cytomegalovirus exposure and HLA in healthy donors (dated by TCRdb to the late 2010s). General notes on the study: An earlier analysis of 587 of the donors reported about 280 Gb of sequence data and around 110 million unique TCR beta sequences obtained from roughly 180 million T cells. A separate validation cohort of roughly 130 different subjects was used in addition to the roughly 670-subject first cohort. Approximately 300 gigabases of sequencing data and around 85 million unique TCR sequences made up an early release that covered approximately 620 HLA-typed donors. Rather than drawing on any new phenotypic data, the later analysis identified candidate immune exposures from TCR beta sequences and the way those sequences occurred across donors. In a later analysis, previously published TCR beta repertoires from 670 or so donors were re-analyzed and high-resolution HLA genotyping was added so that TCR occurrence patterns could be studied. A handful of DR-DQ haplotypes were treated as single units for association and clustering because of strong linkage in the cohort. Among 398 genotyped donors of the cohort, an average of 235,054 unique TCR beta nucleotide sequences were sequenced per donor, 15% to 20% of them non-productive. Typing coverage differed by locus: A, B, C, DRB1 and DQB1 were typed in about 620-630 donors, DQA1 in about 500, DPA1 in 600 to 610, and DPB1 in around 490. A later genetic analysis used genome-wide SNP genotypes for about 65% of the 666 donors, treating that subset as a discovery cohort. Among the roughly 370 genotyped donors, around 79% belonged to the genetic ancestry cluster associated with self-reported Caucasian donors. Donor age, sex, ethnicity and CMV serostatus were collected together with the repertoire data. The study aimed to test whether signatures of past pathogen exposure could be identified by cataloging public T cell receptors. To decide whether each TCR beta V gene segment behaved as functional or pseudogenic, an earlier analysis of 587 of the donors relied on high-throughput TCR beta sequencing. All discovery cohort repertoires had been generated on a single sequencing platform. Both class I and class II loci were covered by HLA typing, at four-digit resolution. To predict cytomegalovirus infection status, the study brought together high-throughput TCR immunosequencing, statistical association of individual TCRs with disease status, and machine learning. The study profiled the T cell repertoires of about 640 subjects by immunosequencing and related them to cytomegalovirus serostatus.

The library was produced with the immunoSEQ multiplex PCR assay. For the multiplex PCR, a mixture combining 60 forward primers for TCR Vbeta segments and 13 reverse primers for TCR Jbeta segments was used. The CDR3 region of rearranged TCR beta genes was amplified from genomic DNA with a multiplex PCR assay. The Illumina HiSeq System was used to sequence the amplified TCR beta libraries as 87-base-pair reads. The study's processing was this. A later analysis tallied some 79 million unique TCR beta chains across the 610 or so repertoires, and 10 million to 11 million of those chains were shared by two or more donors. Raw reads were error-corrected and collapsed into unique sequences by a nearest-neighbor algorithm in which closely related sequences were merged to remove PCR and sequencing errors. Alignment of CDR3 sequences to IMGT reference sequences was used to assign V, D and J gene segments. For a sequence to be retained, a match of at least six nucleotides was required to both a V gene segment and a J gene segment. Rearrangements were called productive when the CDR3 lacked stop codons and stayed in frame with V and J; all others were non-productive. CDR3 was defined by IMGT convention, running from the second conserved V-encoded cysteine to the conserved J-encoded phenylalanine. Sequences without an unambiguous match to a single V gene segment were excluded from the earlier analysis of almost 600 of the donors. In an earlier analysis of approximately 590 of the donors, V segments were called functional above 56.7% productive rearrangements and were called segregating when the between-donor standard deviation exceeded 5%. To diagnose cytomegalovirus status from the catalog of TCR beta chain sequences, a statistical classification framework was built. A later analysis assigned V and J genes by comparing TCR nucleotide sequences with IMGT/GENE-DB human TR gene sequences. A later analysis assigned CDR3 sequences and most-parsimonious VDJ recombination scenarios with the TCRdist pipeline. A later analysis defined each TCR beta chain by its CDR3 amino acid sequence plus V-gene family, and excluded reads lacking a unique V-gene family. As a way to deal with suspected cross-contamination and a sequencing artifact, a later analysis dropped 450 to 700 nucleotide sequences that were highly shared and had low generation probability. A later analysis calculated a clonal expansion index for each public chain from normalized within-repertoire ranks of inferred template counts. Generation probabilities in a later analysis came from a VDJ recombination model fitted to out-of-frame rearrangements, and those results were checked against IGoR. In a later analysis, TCR-TCR, TCR-HLA and TCR-CMV co-occurrence was scored with hypergeometric tests, and a repertoire-size bias correction was applied to TCR pairs. In a later analysis, false discovery rates were estimated by permuting HLA or CMV assignments 20 times. A later analysis grouped co-occurring TCRs with DBSCAN, adding TCRdist sequence similarity when clustering within HLA-allele-positive subsets. Repertoires with fewer than 30,000 or more than 120,000 public chains were left out of co-occurrence clustering, as were five repertoires with anomalous nucleotide sharing. Here the immuneACCESS table is served through TCRdb, limited to in-frame sequences with V and J called. Missing clones are a known gap in these copies; in checked studies unresolved V genes cover under half, and the rest lacks a known reason. V and J calls and clone size are those listed in that table; D and trimming were worked out from the DNA. Recorded for this sample are 55,000 to 70,000 clones; around 68% of them occurred a single time. The top ten constitute under 20% of the sample.

Study-level results and caveats: Some IMGT-functional V segments, including TRBV6-2 and TRBV6-3, could not be distinguished by the 87-base-pair reads and were therefore excluded. In vitro tests confirmed that a few of the cytomegalovirus-associated TCR beta chains recognize cytomegalovirus antigens. In a later analysis, the rate of TCR association differed among HLA loci, with DRB1 alleles having the most associated TCRs and HLA-C alleles having the fewest. Over 15 rarely observed V segments, including chromosome 9 orphons, were excluded from the earlier analysis of several hundred of the donors because counts were too low. In the study, around 150 TCR beta chains were listed as associated with cytomegalovirus. A further reported finding was that TCR beta sequences accurately predicted the HLA-A and HLA-B alleles for most subjects in the first cohort. Only TCR beta chains were sequenced in this cohort, and the absence of alpha or paired-chain data limited detectable features. The presence/absence analyses assumed that sequencing depth was roughly uniform across donors, and that assumption may not be true. Several of the top co-occurrence clusters appeared to be linked to parvovirus B19, influenza, CMV and Epstein-Barr virus, according to a later analysis. When HLA alleles, especially DR and DQ, strongly co-occurred, attributing TCR associations to individual alleles was difficult. According to a later genetic analysis, donors in an Asian-associated ancestry cluster had fewer N-insertions in productive TCRs than the approximately 650-donor mean. In an earlier analysis of fewer than 750 of the donors, most TCR beta V segments were observed in productive rearrangements about 87% or about 30% of the time, broadly matching IMGT annotations. Correlated functional status among segregating V segments might be attributable to linkage disequilibrium, but an unknown experimental factor could not be ruled out. Most TCR sequences were observed very rarely across donors, whereas some public TCRs were present in many individuals. Cytomegalovirus status was reported to be diagnosed by the classifier with high specificity and sensitivity in both the original and validation cohorts. A cluster of highly shared sequence variants was judged likely to be a technical artifact of the sequencing pipeline. A later analysis found that HLA-associated TCR beta chains were more clonally expanded and had lower generation probabilities than equally common non-associated chains. The authors suggested that the approach could potentially be extended to other disease states and immunological phenotypes. At a false discovery rate of 0.05, a later analysis linked under 20,000 TCR beta sequences to specific HLA alleles. HLA typing was unavailable for some donors at each locus, so association tests used only the typed subset. Immune exposure information for the cohort was limited to CMV serostatus. Most CMV-associated TCR beta chains appeared to be HLA-restricted in a later analysis, and the HLA associations seemed to be driven largely by CMV exposure. V-gene and J-gene trimming of TCR beta chains was associated with a missense DCLRE1C variant in a later genetic analysis, and the association was replicated in an independent cohort.

In total, more than 500 healthy bone marrow donors made up the cohort. At the time of sampling, all cohort members were nominally healthy, though unrecorded immune exposures were likely present. The donor was CMV seropositive and was included in the group of some 290 seropositive cohort members. Each donor provided a peripheral blood sample, and peripheral blood mononuclear cells were used for TCR beta sequencing. The Qiagen DNeasy Blood Extraction Kit was used to extract genomic DNA from the blood cell samples. CDR1 and CDR2, looked up from the germline V gene (reference sequence), are LNHDA and SQIVND. The CDR3 sequence holds 17 residues, the cysteine and phenylalanine included. Kept here is only the CDR3 DNA, which spans 51 bases and is read in frame from base 1.

The specimen was PBMCs. Here the chain combines TRBV19 and TRBJ2-6, and 11 junction bases match TRBD1. The sequence was obtained from a man aged 40-55 years in good health and CMV-seropositive. The nucleotides are TGTGCCAGTAGTCCCCCGGGACAGGGGGGAAAGGCCGACGTCCTGACTTTC. This translates into CASSPPGQGGKADVLTF.